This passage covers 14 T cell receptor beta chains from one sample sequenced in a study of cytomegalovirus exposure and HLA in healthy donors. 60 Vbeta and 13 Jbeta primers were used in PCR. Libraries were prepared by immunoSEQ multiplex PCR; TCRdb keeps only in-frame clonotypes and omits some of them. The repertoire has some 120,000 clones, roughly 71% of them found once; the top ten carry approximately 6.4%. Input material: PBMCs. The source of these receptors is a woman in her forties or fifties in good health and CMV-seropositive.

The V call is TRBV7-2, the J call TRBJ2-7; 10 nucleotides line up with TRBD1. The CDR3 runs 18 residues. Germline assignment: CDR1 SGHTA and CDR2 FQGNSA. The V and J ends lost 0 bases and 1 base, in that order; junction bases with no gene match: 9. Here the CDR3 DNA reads TGTGCCAGCAGCTTAGCCGGACAGGGGGGAACGAGGTCCTACGAGCAGTACTTC. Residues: CASSLAGQGGTRSYEQYF.

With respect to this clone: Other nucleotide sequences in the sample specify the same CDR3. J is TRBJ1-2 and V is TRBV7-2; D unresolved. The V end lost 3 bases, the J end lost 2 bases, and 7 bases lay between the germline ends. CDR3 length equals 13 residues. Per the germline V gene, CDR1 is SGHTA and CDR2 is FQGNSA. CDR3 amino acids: CASSFPGNYGYTF. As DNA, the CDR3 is TGTGCCAGCAGCTTCCCCGGGAACTATGGCTACACCTTC.

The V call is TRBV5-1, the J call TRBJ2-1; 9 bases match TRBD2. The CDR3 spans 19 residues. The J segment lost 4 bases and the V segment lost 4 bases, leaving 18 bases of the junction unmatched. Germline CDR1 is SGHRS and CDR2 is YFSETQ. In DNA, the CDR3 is TGCGCCAGCAGCACTCCTGGCTTGGGGGGAGCGGGGGGATACAATGAGCAGTTCTTC. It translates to CASSTPGLGGAGGYNEQFF.

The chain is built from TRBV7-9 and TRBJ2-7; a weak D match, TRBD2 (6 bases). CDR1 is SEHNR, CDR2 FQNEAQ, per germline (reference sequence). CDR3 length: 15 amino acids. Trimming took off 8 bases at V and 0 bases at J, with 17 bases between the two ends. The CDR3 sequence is CASGSPGLFSYEQYF. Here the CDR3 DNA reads TGTGCCAGCGGCTCTCCTGGACTATTCTCCTACGAGCAGTACTTC. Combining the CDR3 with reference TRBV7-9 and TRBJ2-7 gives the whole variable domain DTGVSQNPRHKITKRGQNVTFRCDPISEHNRLYWYRQTLGQGPEFLTYFQNEAQLEKSRLLSDRFSAERPKGSFSTLEIQRTEQGDSAMYLCASGSPGLFSYEQYFGPGTRLTVT.

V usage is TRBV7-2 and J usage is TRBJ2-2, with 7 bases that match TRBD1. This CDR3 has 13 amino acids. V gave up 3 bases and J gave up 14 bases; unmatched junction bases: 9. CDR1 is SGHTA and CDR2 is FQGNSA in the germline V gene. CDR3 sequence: CASSFTGTAILFF. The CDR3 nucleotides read TGTGCCAGCAGCTTTACCGGGACAGCCATACTGTTTTTT.

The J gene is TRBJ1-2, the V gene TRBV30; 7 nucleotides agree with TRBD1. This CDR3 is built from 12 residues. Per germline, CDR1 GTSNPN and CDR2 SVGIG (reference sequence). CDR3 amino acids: CASTGNNYGYTF. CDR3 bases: TGTGCTTCGACAGGGAATAACTATGGCTACACCTTC.

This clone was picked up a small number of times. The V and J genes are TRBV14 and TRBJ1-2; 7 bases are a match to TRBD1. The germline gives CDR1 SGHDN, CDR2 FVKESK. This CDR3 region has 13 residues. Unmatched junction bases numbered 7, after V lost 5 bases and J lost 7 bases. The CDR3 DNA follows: TGTGCCAGCAGCGGAGACACAGGGGTTGGCTACACCTTC. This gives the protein CASSGDTGVGYTF.

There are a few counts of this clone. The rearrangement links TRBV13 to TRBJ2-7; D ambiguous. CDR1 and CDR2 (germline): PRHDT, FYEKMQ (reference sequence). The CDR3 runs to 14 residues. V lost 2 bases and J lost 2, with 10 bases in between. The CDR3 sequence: CASSLSTVPYEQYF. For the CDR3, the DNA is TGTGCCAGCAGCTTAAGTACGGTTCCCTACGAGCAGTACTTC.

The CDR3 reads CASSGHRVSDYGYTF. The CDR3 DNA sequence: TGTGCCAGCAGCGGGCACAGGGTTTCGGACTATGGCTACACCTTC. The chain employs TRBV9 and TRBJ1-2; possible D gene TRBD1, 6 bases. In germline, CDR1 is SGDLS, CDR2 YYNGEE. The V end was cut by 3 bases, the J end by 3 bases, with 15 bases between. The CDR3 covers 15 residues.

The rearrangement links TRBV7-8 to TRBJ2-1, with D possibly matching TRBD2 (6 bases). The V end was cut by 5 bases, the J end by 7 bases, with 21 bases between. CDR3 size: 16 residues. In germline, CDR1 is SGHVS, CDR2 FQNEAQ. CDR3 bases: TGTGCCAGCAGCCATACTGCGGAGGGGTCGTCGAATGAGCAGTTCTTC. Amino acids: CASSHTAEGSSNEQFF. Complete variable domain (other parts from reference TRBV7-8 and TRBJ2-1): GAGVSQSPRYKVAKRGQDVALRCDPISGHVSLFWYQQALGQGPEFLTYFQNEAQLDKSGLPSDRFFAERPEGSVSTLKIQRTQQEDSAVYLCASSHTAEGSSNEQFFGPGTRLTVL.

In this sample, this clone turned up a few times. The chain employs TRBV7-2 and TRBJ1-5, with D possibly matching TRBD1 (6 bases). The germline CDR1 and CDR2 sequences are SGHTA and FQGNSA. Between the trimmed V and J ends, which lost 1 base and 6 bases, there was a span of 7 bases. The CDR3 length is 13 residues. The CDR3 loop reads CASSLDRVQPQHF. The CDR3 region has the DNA TGTGCCAGCAGCTTAGACAGGGTTCAGCCCCAGCATTTT.

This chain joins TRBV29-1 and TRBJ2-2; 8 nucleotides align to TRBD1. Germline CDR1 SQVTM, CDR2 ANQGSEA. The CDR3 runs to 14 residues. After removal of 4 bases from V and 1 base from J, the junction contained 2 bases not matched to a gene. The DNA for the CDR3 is TGCAGCGTTGTAGGACAGGGGAACACCGGGGAGCTGTTTTTT. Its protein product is CSVVGQGNTGELFF.

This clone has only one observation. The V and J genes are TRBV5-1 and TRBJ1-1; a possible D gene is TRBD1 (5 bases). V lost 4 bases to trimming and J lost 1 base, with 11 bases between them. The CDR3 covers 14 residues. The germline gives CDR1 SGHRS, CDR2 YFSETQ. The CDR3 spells CASSRPGQNTEAFF. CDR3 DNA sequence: TGCGCCAGCAGCCGACCCGGACAGAACACTGAAGCTTTCTTT.

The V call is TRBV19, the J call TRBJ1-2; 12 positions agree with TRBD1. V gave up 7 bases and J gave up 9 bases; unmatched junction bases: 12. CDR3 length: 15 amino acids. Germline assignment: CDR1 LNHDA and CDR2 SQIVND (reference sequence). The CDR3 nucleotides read TGTGCCAGTACCCAGCCGGGACAGGGGGCCATAAGCTACACCTTC. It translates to CASTQPGQGAISYTF.